The source of this TCR beta chain is a study of blood T cell repertoires in COVID-19. Study information: Samples representing acute and convalescent COVID-19 were sourced from the United States, Italy and Spain. T cells, B-cell-depleted T cells, or PBMCs supplied cDNA or gDNA.

CDR3 length: 13 amino acids. Germline V gives CDR1 LGHDT, CDR2 YNNKEL (reference sequence). Trimming removed 2 bases at V and 9 bases at J, with 8 bases between. In the authors' methods: Amplification of reference gene primers provided the estimated nucleated cell counts. Some clones are missing from TCRdb's copy, which holds only in-frame ones; the method was immunoSEQ multiplex PCR. V, J and clone size reflect that table, while D and trimming were determined from the DNA. This table holds tens of thousands of clones, around 90% found once. The genes are TRBV3-1 (or the pseudogene TRBV3-2) and TRBJ2-6; D uncertain. The source is a woman aged 60-75 years with active COVID-19. Sequencing was performed on peripheral blood. DNA for the CDR3: TGTGCCAGCAGCCAATCCGAGGTCAACGTCCTGACTTTC. Translated: CASSQSEVNVLTF.